Below are 21 T cell receptor beta chains sequenced from a single sample in a study of blood T cell repertoires in COVID-19 (dated by TCRdb to about 2020). The library came from the immunoSEQ multiplex PCR assay. The immuneACCESS repertoire file appears here via TCRdb, limited to in-frame rearrangements. These files lack a portion of the clones; in checked studies, under half of the deficit traces to unresolved V genes, and the cause of the others is not known. The sample data list some 340,000 clones, and around four fifths of these were observed just once. Clones ranked in the top ten supply around 3% of the sample. The specimen was peripheral blood. These receptors originate from a man aged 25-45 years with active or convalescent COVID-19.

This chain links TRBV7-2 with TRBJ2-7; 15 bases match TRBD2. CDR3 length equals 14 residues. After removal of 7 bases from V and 9 bases from J, the junction contained 7 bases not matched to a gene. Germline V gene sequence: CDR1 SGHTA, CDR2 FQGNSA. CDR3 residues: CASNPGLAGGRQYF. The CDR3 DNA reads as TGTGCCAGCAACCCCGGACTAGCGGGAGGGCGGCAGTACTTC.

This clone appeared once. V is TRBV2 and J is TRBJ1-5; perhaps TRBD1 as D (5 bases). V lost 7 bases, J lost 2 bases, and 9 bases lay in between. The CDR3 extends over 13 amino acids. From germline, CDR1 is SNHLY and CDR2 FYNNEI. CDR3 DNA: TGTGCCAGCACGGGGGTTGGCAATCAGCCCCAGCATTTT. Translated: CASTGVGNQPQHF.

The J gene is TRBJ1-4, the V gene TRBV25-1; possibly TRBD1 for D (5 bases). V was trimmed by 1 base and J by 1 base, leaving 13 bases between them. Germline values: CDR1 MGHDK, CDR2 SYGVNS. The CDR3 length is 17 residues. CDR3 in amino acids: CASSEFSEGITNEKLFF. The CDR3 bases are TGTGCCAGCAGTGAATTCTCGGAGGGGATAACTAATGAAAAACTGTTTTTT.

The CDR3 DNA follows: TGTGCCAGCAGCTTAGAACTAGATAGGGCCGAGCAGTACTTC. It yields the protein CASSLELDRAEQYF. J is TRBJ2-7 and V is TRBV7-6; D might be TRBD2 (5 bases). Trimming cost V 1 base and J 6 bases, with 13 bases left between them. The CDR3 consists of 14 residues. Germline CDR1 is SGHVS and CDR2 is FNYEAQ.

The rearrangement joins TRBV9 to TRBJ1-5; the D gene is possibly TRBD1 (6 bases). The V gene's germline CDR1 is SGDLS and CDR2 YYNGEE. Trimming took 0 bases from V and 8 from J, leaving 9 bases between them. This CDR3 has 13 residues. CDR3 in amino acids: CASSVDRVEPQHF. CDR3 nucleotides: TGTGCCAGCAGCGTAGACAGGGTTGAGCCCCAGCATTTT.

V usage is TRBV3-1 (or the pseudogene TRBV3-2) and J usage is TRBJ1-6, with a weak D call TRBD1 (5 bases). Germline V gene lookup returns CDR1 LGHDT and CDR2 YNNKEL (reference sequence). The V end lost 1 base, the J end lost 6 bases, and 7 bases lay between the germline ends. This CDR3 is 14 amino acids long. This chain's CDR3 is CASSQGQFNSPLHF. The DNA of the CDR3 is TGTGCCAGCAGCCAAGGACAGTTTAATTCACCCCTCCACTTT.

This rearrangement joins TRBV29-1 to TRBJ2-5; D is ambiguous. There are 15 residues in the CDR3. Trimming took 7 bases from V and 2 from J, leaving 20 bases between them. Germline V CDR1 and CDR2: SQVTM, ANQGSEA. The CDR3 sequence is CSAKPSTSQQETQYF. The CDR3 nucleotides read TGCAGCGCTAAACCCTCGACATCTCAACAAGAGACCCAGTACTTC. Variable domain in full (rest from reference TRBV29-1 and TRBJ2-5): SAVISQKPSRDICQRGTSLTIQCQVDSQVTMMFWYRQQPGQSLTLIATANQGSEATYESGFVIDKFPISRPNLTFSTLTVSNMSPEDSSIYLCSAKPSTSQQETQYFGPGTRLLVL.

The V gene is TRBV4-3, the J gene TRBJ2-5; 8 nucleotides match TRBD1. Germline CDR1 LGHNA, CDR2 YSLEER. This CDR3 has 14 amino acids. With V trimmed by 5 bases and J by 4 bases, 6 bases remained unmatched. The chain's CDR3 is CASSFDRGSETQYF. Here the CDR3 DNA reads TGCGCCAGCAGCTTCGACAGGGGTTCAGAGACCCAGTACTTC.

There are many counts of this clone. Additional DNA sequences in this sample encode the identical CDR3. This rearrangement joins TRBV7-2 to TRBJ2-1, with TRBD1 matching 7 bases. J was trimmed by 9 bases and V by 5 bases; bases with no gene match: 7. Germline loops: CDR1 SGHTA, CDR2 FQGNSA. The length of the CDR3 is 13 residues. The CDR3 protein is CASSKTGNGEQFF. Here the CDR3 DNA reads TGTGCCAGCAGCAAGACAGGGAACGGTGAGCAGTTCTTC.

This chain uses TRBV15 with TRBJ2-7; 7 bases fit TRBD2. Germline V gene sequence: CDR1 LNHNV, CDR2 YYDKDF (reference sequence). Germline trimming cut 0 bases from V and 5 bases from J; bases unmatched to any gene: 10. The CDR3 has 16 amino acids. The CDR3 sequence: CATSRDLAVSRDEQYF. The CDR3 DNA sequence: TGTGCCACCAGCAGAGATCTAGCGGTCTCGCGGGACGAGCAGTACTTC.

The chain recombines TRBV11-2 with TRBJ2-5; D perhaps matches TRBD2 (6 bases). The CDR3 is 14 residues long. From germline, CDR1 is SGHAT and CDR2 FQNNGV. V lost 0 bases to trimming and J lost 5 bases, with 10 bases between them. CDR3 in DNA: TGTGCCAGCAGCTTAGAACCTAGCGTGGAGACCCAGTACTTC. Its translation is CASSLEPSVETQYF.

V is TRBV18 and J is TRBJ1-4; no definite D call. CDR3 length: 13 amino acids. V lost 3 bases, J lost 5 bases, and 7 bases lay in between. Germline V gene sequence: CDR1 KGHSH, CDR2 LQKENI. The CDR3 sequence: CASSPGLNEKLFF. DNA of the CDR3: TGTGCCAGCTCACCTGGCTTGAATGAAAAACTGTTTTTT.

The gene calls are TRBV3-1 (or the pseudogene TRBV3-2) and TRBJ2-2; 8 nucleotides agree with TRBD2. The CDR3 runs to 16 residues. V dropped 0 bases and J dropped 0; count of bases not matched to a gene: 0. Germline CDR1 is LGHDT and CDR2 is YNNKEL (reference sequence). The chain's CDR3 is CASSQELAANTGELFF. The CDR3 DNA follows: TGTGCCAGCAGCCAAGAACTAGCGGCGAACACCGGGGAGCTGTTTTTT.

This clone has only a few counts. The sample has other DNA sequences that encode this CDR3 too. The chain recombines TRBV29-1 with TRBJ2-3; 11 nucleotides match TRBD2. The germline V gene encodes CDR1 SQVTM and CDR2 ANQGSEA. The ends lost 6 bases at V and 4 bases at J; junction bases unmatched: 6. The CDR3 spans 14 residues. CDR3 residues: CSVGLAGGADTQYF. As DNA, the CDR3 is TGCAGCGTGGGTCTAGCGGGGGGTGCAGATACGCAGTATTTT.

The CDR3 here is CASSSGWTEAFF. DNA of the CDR3: TGTGCCAGTAGTAGCGGGTGGACTGAAGCTTTCTTT. V gene TRBV19 combines with J gene TRBJ1-1; D gene unclear. The CDR3 runs 12 residues. Germline loops: CDR1 LNHDA, CDR2 SQIVND (reference sequence). V lost 4 bases to trimming and J lost 5 bases, with 8 bases between them.

The rearrangement uses TRBV11-2 and TRBJ2-3; 9 positions match TRBD1. This CDR3 spans 15 amino acids. Losses at the gene ends were 2 bases for V and 2 bases for J; bases not matched to a gene: 2. The germline gives CDR1 SGHAT, CDR2 FQNNGV. CDR3 sequence: CASSLTGGVTDTQYF. Written as DNA, the CDR3 is TGTGCCAGCAGCTTAACAGGGGGCGTCACAGATACGCAGTATTTT.

The chain links TRBV6-5 to TRBJ2-2; D is undetermined. This CDR3 is 14 amino acids long. The V gene lost 1 base and the J gene lost 0 bases, with 3 bases spanning the gap. The germline V gene encodes CDR1 MNHEY and CDR2 SVGAGI. The CDR3, as DNA: TGTGCCAGCAGTTACTTAGCGAACACCGGGGAGCTGTTTTTT. Its protein product is CASSYLANTGELFF.

The chain joins TRBV6-2 or TRBV6-3 to TRBJ2-2; no definite D call. Trimming took 2 bases from V and 4 from J, leaving 14 bases between them. From germline, CDR1 is MNHEY and CDR2 SVGEGT. CDR3 length: 16 amino acids. In DNA form, the CDR3 reads TGTGCCAGCAGTTACGCGGCGACCCTGAGCACCGGGGAGCTGTTTTTT. Translated, it gives CASSYAATLSTGELFF.

This clone was observed a single time. The chain uses TRBV9 and TRBJ2-3; 7 nucleotides match TRBD2. CDR3 length: 16 residues. Germline V gene data show CDR1 as SGDLS and CDR2 as YYNGEE. J was trimmed by 1 base and V by 0 bases; bases with no gene match: 5. The CDR3 DNA reads as TGTGCCAGCAGCGTAGAAGGCGGGGGACGCACAGATACGCAGTATTTT. It translates to CASSVEGGGRTDTQYF.

This rearrangement joins TRBV7-8 to TRBJ1-2; TRBD1 might be the D (5 bases). The V and J ends lost 3 bases and 0 bases respectively, with 11 bases between them. Germline lookup yields CDR1 SGHVS and CDR2 FQNEAQ. The CDR3 has 15 residues. The DNA for the CDR3 is TGTGCCAGCAGCTTCGAGACAGCGTCTAACTATGGCTACACCTTC. This translates into CASSFETASNYGYTF.

This chain joins TRBV4-2 and TRBJ1-2; D remains unclear. The CDR3 is 14 residues long. V gave up 0 bases and J gave up 8 bases, with 13 bases separating them. The germline V gene encodes CDR1 LGHNA and CDR2 YNFKEQ. The CDR3 protein is CASSQEAEKTGYTF. CDR3 nucleotides: TGTGCCAGCAGCCAAGAAGCCGAGAAAACCGGCTACACCTTC.